This TCR beta chain was obtained from a study of T cell repertoires in cytomegalovirus infection. This clonotype was counted between two and nine times. Its antigen is unknown. Trimming left V 3 bases short and J 15 bases short, with 15 bases between. In germline, CDR1 is MGHRA, CDR2 YSYEKL. The CDR3 is 12 residues long. From the reads, TCRdb called clonotypes with MiXCR, one entry per CDR3 protein. The sample consists of some 920,000 distinct CDR3 sequences, roughly 30% of them appearing once. The sequences come from cultured CD8+ T cells from PBMCs, collected from culture after CMV antigen stimulation. This receptor was taken from a human donor in good health (CMV status not recorded). Some clones in this sample may be carry-over from other donors' samples. This rearrangement joins TRBV4-1 to TRBJ2-4; weak D call: TRBD1 (5 bases). CDR3 sequence: CASSQENPQGYF. In DNA form, the CDR3 reads TGCGCCAGCAGCCAGGAAAACCCCCAGGGGTACTTC.